These T cell receptor beta chains were read from a single sample in a study of identical twins. TCRdb recomputed calls from the 5' RACE reads with MiXCR, one row per CDR3 protein. The sample includes about 570,000 distinct CDR3 sequences, 9% to 10% of them seen just once. The data were also submitted as part of a second study, on yellow fever vaccine responses in identical twins.

Sequencing was performed on PBMCs. Every receptor here comes from a woman in her late teens or twenties in good health. Both conserved end residues are part of each CDR3. The order of the fields is D gene, clone size, J gene, V gene, CDR3 DNA, CDR3 protein. D genes are given only for firm matches. Expanded clones get a size class; other rows say once, few or many, or leave the size out.

NA	NA	TRBJ2-7	TRBV5-1	TGCGCCAGCAGCTTGGATGGGTATCCCACGGACGAGCAGTACTTC	CASSLDGYPTDEQYF
NA	many	TRBJ1-3	TRBV12-3/TRBV12-4	TGTGCCAGCAGGACTCAGGGAGGTGGAAACACCATATATTTT	CASRTQGGGNTIYF
NA	NA	TRBJ2-7	TRBV7-9	TGTGCCAGCAGCTTATTGCCCCGACAGGACCAAGAGCAGTACTTC	CASSLLPRQDQEQYF
TRBD2	few	TRBJ2-1	TRBV6-2/TRBV6-3	TGTGCCAGCAGTTACGCAGAACTAGCGGGAGATCCGGATGAGCAGTTCTTC	CASSYAELAGDPDEQFF
NA	many	TRBJ1-6	TRBV3-1	TGTGCCAGCGGGCCCGGGGATTCACCCCTCCACTTT	CASGPGDSPLHF
TRBD2	few	TRBJ2-3	TRBV6-2/TRBV6-3	TGTGCCAGCAAGAGGAAACTAGCGGGAGGCCCTAGCACAGATACGCAGTATTTT	CASKRKLAGGPSTDTQYF
NA	few	TRBJ1-4	TRBV6-1	TGTGCCAGCAGTGTGACAGTCTTGGGTGAAAAACTGTTTTTT	CASSVTVLGEKLFF
NA	few	TRBJ2-2	TRBV6-2/TRBV6-3	TGTGCCAGCCAGCAAGGATGGGGCTATAACACCGGGGAGCTGTTTTTT	CASQQGWGYNTGELFF
NA	many	TRBJ2-7	TRBV20-1	TGCAGTGCTCTAGCACAATTCCGGGACAAAAACTACGAGCAGTACTTC	CSALAQFRDKNYEQYF
TRBD2	many	TRBJ2-7	TRBV28	TGTGCCAGCAGTGGGGGGGGAACCTACGAGCAGTACTTC	CASSGGGTYEQYF
TRBD1	NA	TRBJ1-2	TRBV15	TGTGCCACCAGCAGAGCCGGGACAGGGGACGGCTACACCTTC	CATSRAGTGDGYTF
NA	NA	TRBJ2-7	TRBV20-1	TGCAGTGCTTTACTCGACAGGTCACCCAGCTCCTACGAGCAGTACTTC	CSALLDRSPSSYEQYF
NA	many	TRBJ2-7	TRBV29-1	TGCAGCGTTGCTTTCTGGGACAACTACGAGCAGTACTTC	CSVAFWDNYEQYF
NA	NA	TRBJ2-1	TRBV18	TGTGCCAGCTCACCGAGCCTAGAGCCTCCCGAGCAGTTCTTC	CASSPSLEPPEQFF
TRBD1	NA	TRBJ2-2	TRBV18	TGTGCCAGCTCACCTTCGGGACAGCAGAACACCGGGGAGCTGTTTTTT	CASSPSGQQNTGELFF
NA	many	TRBJ2-1	TRBV5-1	TGCGCCAGCAGCTCAATAGCTGTCTACAATGAGCAGTTCTTC	CASSSIAVYNEQFF
TRBD2	few	TRBJ2-7	TRBV20-1	TGCAGTGCTAGAGCCTCGACCGGGACTAGCCCCGGGAGCCCCTACGAGCAGTACTTC	CSARASTGTSPGSPYEQYF
TRBD1	many	TRBJ2-1	TRBV14	TGTGCCAGCAGCCCGACAGGGCCCGATGAGCAGTTCTTC	CASSPTGPDEQFF
NA	many	TRBJ1-4	TRBV12-3/TRBV12-4	TGTGCCAGCAGTTTTGTGGGGAAACTGTTTTTT	CASSFVGKLFF
NA	many	TRBJ2-1	TRBV12-3/TRBV12-4	TGTGCCAGCACCCCCTCCCGTGGCGAGCAGTTCTTC	CASTPSRGEQFF
TRBD1	NA	TRBJ1-1	TRBV18	TGTGCCAGCTCAAACCAGGGGGAGGACACTGAAGCTTTCTTT	CASSNQGEDTEAFF
NA	NA	TRBJ2-1	TRBV28	TGTGCCAGCAGAATTTCATTCCCGGGGGCCGGCAATGAGCAGTTCTTC	CASRISFPGAGNEQFF
NA	many	TRBJ2-7	TRBV12-3/TRBV12-4	TGTGCCAGCAGTTCCCGTCCAGGGGTTGAGCAGTACTTC	CASSSRPGVEQYF